The 20 T cell receptor beta chains below come from one sample, sequenced in a study of T cells in Graves' hyperthyroidism and ophthalmopathy. There were TCR beta CDR3 regions amplified from RNA transcripts. An initial round of RT-PCR targeting the TCR CDR3 relied on the HTBI primer set. TCRdb itself ran the multiplex PCR reads through MiXCR, one entry per CDR3 protein. The data contain about 640,000 distinct CDR3 sequences, just under 45% of them seen just once; the ten biggest clones take up about 7%. The sequenced sample was peripheral blood or thyroid tissue (not recorded which). All receptors derive from an adult man with Graves' disease, either hyperthyroidism or ophthalmopathy (not recorded which).

The rearrangement joins TRBV7-3 to TRBJ1-1; no clear D gene. V lost 6 bases and J 5 bases, leaving 13 bases between the germline ends. Germline V gene data show CDR1 as SGHTA and CDR2 as FQGTGA. This CDR3 spans 13 amino acids. Written as DNA, the CDR3 is TGTGCCAGCAGTTTCCTCCCGGTTACTGAAGCTTTCTTT. Its translation is CASSFLPVTEAFF.

The chain uses TRBV19 and TRBJ1-5; D is perhaps TRBD1 (5 bases). The CDR3 runs 17 residues. CDR1 is LNHDA and CDR2 is SQIVND in the germline V gene (reference sequence). V gave up 5 bases and J gave up 0 bases, with 17 bases separating them. The CDR3 loop reads CASSSTRTPYSNQPQHF. CDR3 sequence (DNA): TGTGCCAGTAGTTCAACCAGGACACCTTATAGCAATCAGCCCCAGCATTTT.

This clonotype was recorded at least ten times. A junction end diverges from the germline sequence, so it may reflect a read error. The chain joins TRBV7-8 to TRBJ1-4; D uncertain. CDR1 and CDR2 (germline): SGHVS, FQNEAQ. The CDR3 covers 17 residues. This CDR3 is CASSQSGYGATNEKLFF. For the CDR3, the DNA is TGCGCCAGCAGCCAATCGGGGTACGGTGCAACTAATGAAAAACTGTTTTTT.

V usage is TRBV20-1 and J usage is TRBJ1-5; D gene unclear. The germline V gene has CDR1 DFQATT and CDR2 SNEGSKA (reference sequence). This CDR3 is 12 amino acids long. As DNA, the CDR3 is TGCAGCACACAGATGGGCAATCAGCCCCAGCATTTT. This gives the protein CSTQMGNQPQHF.

The gene calls are TRBV10-3 and TRBJ1-5; possible D gene TRBD1, 5 bases. Deletions cut 6 bases from V and 5 bases from J, with 14 bases between. Germline V gene sequence: CDR1 ENHRY, CDR2 SYGVKD. This CDR3 comprises 14 residues. The CDR3 bases are TGTGCCATCAGCGGGGCGGGGTGGGATCAGCCCCAGCATTTT. It translates to CAISGAGWDQPQHF.

This clonotype was seen at least ten times. The V and J genes are TRBV7-2 and TRBJ1-6; TRBD1 matches 7 bases. This CDR3 comprises 16 residues. Germline values: CDR1 SGHTA, CDR2 FQGNSA. Trimming cost V 5 bases and J 7 bases; bases outside gene matches: 11. The CDR3 DNA is TGTGCCAGCAGCCCCCTCAGGACAGGTTACAATTCACCCCTCCACTTT. This sequence encodes CASSPLRTGYNSPLHF.

Notes on this clonotype: A read error is likely, as this CDR3 ends without the conserved phenylalanine or tryptophan. The chain couples TRBV2 to TRBJ2-7; 7 bases line up with TRBD2. The trim removed 4 bases at V and 5 bases at J, leaving 2 bases unmatched. Germline lookup yields CDR1 SNHLY and CDR2 FYNNEI. CDR3 length equals 12 residues. The chain's CDR3 is CASSARGNEQYL. The CDR3, as DNA: TGTGCCAGCAGTGCGCGGGGGAACGAGCAGTACCTC.

The sample holds many counts of this clonotype. One end of the junction does not line up with germline, which may come from a read error. The V gene is TRBV11-2, the J gene TRBJ2-7; 8 bases fit TRBD1. Germline-derived CDR1 and CDR2 are SGHAT and FQNNGV. CDR3 length: 14 amino acids. The CDR3 here is CASSFDRGGYEQYF. CDR3 DNA sequence: TGCGCCAGCAGCTTCGACAGGGGTGGCTACGAGCAGTACTTC.

This clonotype has a handful of counts. This chain connects TRBV20-1 to TRBJ2-7, with D tentatively TRBD1 or TRBD2 (5 bases each). Germline V gene lookup returns CDR1 DFQATT and CDR2 SNEGSKA (reference sequence). This CDR3 has 15 residues. V lost 1 base and J 0 bases, leaving 13 bases between the germline ends. The CDR3 DNA reads as TGCAGTGCTAGAGTCGCCGGGACGGGCTCCTACGAGCAGTACTTC. This encodes CSARVAGTGSYEQYF.

This clonotype showed up just once. A much larger clone is a single base away; this may be a read error. The chain has TRBV24-1 and TRBJ1-5, with 9 bases matching TRBD1. The CDR3 loop spans 14 amino acids. The germline V gene encodes CDR1 KGHDR and CDR2 SFDVKD. Trimming cost V 9 bases and J 1 base; bases outside gene matches: 3. CDR3 sequence: CATGGTGSNQPQHF. In nucleotides, the CDR3 is TGTGCCACCGGAGGGACAGGGAGCAATCAGCCCCAGCATTTT.

This clonotype was recorded at least ten times. The J gene is TRBJ2-7, the V gene TRBV6-1; TRBD1 matches at 7 bases. Germline loops: CDR1 MNHNS, CDR2 SASEGT. With V trimmed by 0 bases and J by 2 bases, 7 bases remained unmatched. The CDR3 length is 16 residues. In DNA form, the CDR3 reads TGTGCCAGCAGTGAAGCATTGTGGACAGGCCCCTACGAGCAGTACTTC. Amino acid sequence: CASSEALWTGPYEQYF.

This clonotype was seen only a few times. The chain couples TRBV9 to TRBJ1-5; D ambiguous. Germline CDR1 SGDLS, CDR2 YYNGEE. Between the trimmed V and J ends, which lost 0 bases and 9 bases, there was a span of 10 bases. The CDR3 is 13 residues long. The CDR3 DNA reads as TGTGCCAGCAGCGTAGATACGGGAGGGCCCCAGCATTTT. Residues: CASSVDTGGPQHF.

The chain joins TRBV5-1 to TRBJ1-2; D ambiguous. CDR1 is SGHRS, CDR2 YFSETQ, per germline. The CDR3 consists of 16 residues. V lost 0 bases to trimming and J lost 3 bases, with 15 bases between them. The DNA for the CDR3 is TGCGCCAGCAGCTTGGCTAAAGTGGGGTTCGACTATGGCTACACCTTC. Translation: CASSLAKVGFDYGYTF.

The J gene is TRBJ2-7, the V gene TRBV7-9; 9 bases are a match to TRBD1. This CDR3 is 17 amino acids long. V lost 4 bases to trimming and J lost 2 bases; unmatched junction nucleotides: 12. The germline CDR1 and CDR2 sequences are SEHNR and FQNEAQ (reference sequence). CDR3 DNA sequence: TGTGCCAGCAGCTCGTGGACAGGGGCCAAGATGCCCTACGAGCAGTACTTC. Its protein product is CASSSWTGAKMPYEQYF.

The chain carries TRBV19 and TRBJ1-1; 9 bases are shared with TRBD1. Germline lookup yields CDR1 LNHDA and CDR2 SQIVND (reference sequence). V lost 4 bases to trimming and J lost 4 bases; unmatched junction nucleotides: 4. The CDR3 is made up of 14 amino acids. The CDR3 region has the DNA TGTGCCAGTAGTACCACAGGGGGCGGCACTGAAGCTTTCTTT. Translated, it gives CASSTTGGGTEAFF.

Many counts were recorded for this clonotype. CDR3 nucleotides: TGTGCCACCAGTGACCCTAGACAGGGGGCCCTGTTCTCCTACGAGCAGTACTTC. It specifies CATSDPRQGALFSYEQYF. The chain links TRBV24-1 to TRBJ2-7; 10 nucleotides align to TRBD1. J was trimmed by 0 bases and V by 4 bases; bases with no gene match: 11. This CDR3 is 18 amino acids long. Per germline, CDR1 KGHDR and CDR2 SFDVKD.

Of note for this clonotype: At one end, the junction sequence differs from germline, possibly due to a read error. The chain carries TRBV2 and TRBJ1-1, with 9 bases matching TRBD1. CDR3 length: 10 residues. CDR1 and CDR2 from the germline V gene are SNHLY and FYNNEI. The CDR3 loop is CASGTGKRGF. CDR3 sequence (DNA): TGTGCCAGCGGGACAGGGAAGAGGGGATTT.

Comments on this clonotype: One end of the junction varies from germline; a read error may be responsible. The V and J genes are TRBV6-5 and TRBJ1-4, with a tentative D call TRBD1 (5 bases). The CDR3 length is 16 residues. Per the germline V gene, CDR1 is MNHEY and CDR2 is SVGAGI. The CDR3 sequence: CAISYEGPATNEKLFF. The CDR3 coding sequence is TGTGCCATCAGTTACGAGGGGCCTGCAACTAATGAAAAACTGTTTTTT.

This clonotype showed up many times. The V and J genes are TRBV7-3 and TRBJ1-2; D might be TRBD1 (6 bases). CDR1 is SGHTA, CDR2 FQGTGA, per germline. Trimming removed 3 bases from V and 7 bases from J, with 12 bases in between. This CDR3 region has 13 residues. Here the CDR3 DNA reads TGTGCCAGCAGCTTCCAAGGGGGAAGTGGCTACACCTTC. It translates to CASSFQGGSGYTF. Supplemented by reference TRBV7-3 and TRBJ1-2, the full variable domain reads GAGVSQTPSNKVTEKGKYVELRCDPISGHTALYWYRQSLGQGPEFLIYFQGTGAADDSGLPNDRFFAVRPEGSVSTLKIQRTERGDSAVYLCASSFQGGSGYTFGSGTRLTVV.

A few counts support this clonotype. This chain joins TRBV19 and TRBJ2-7; 15 bases match TRBD2. V dropped 7 bases and J dropped 5; count of bases not matched to a gene: 9. Germline CDR1 and CDR2: LNHDA and SQIVND (reference sequence). This CDR3 contains 16 residues. The chain's CDR3 is CASTRTSGRASDEQYF. As DNA, the CDR3 is TGTGCCAGTACCCGGACTAGCGGGAGGGCCAGTGACGAGCAGTACTTC.